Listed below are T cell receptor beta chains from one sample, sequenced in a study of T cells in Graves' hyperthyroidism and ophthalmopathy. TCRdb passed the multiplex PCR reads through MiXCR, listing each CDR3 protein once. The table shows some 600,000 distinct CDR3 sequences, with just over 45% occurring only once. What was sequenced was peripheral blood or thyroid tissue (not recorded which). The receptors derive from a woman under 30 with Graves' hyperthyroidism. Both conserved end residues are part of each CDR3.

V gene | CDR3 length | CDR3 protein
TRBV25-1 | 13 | CASSAHRVETQYF
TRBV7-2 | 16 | CASSLPRALSKETQYF
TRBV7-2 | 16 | CASSQVTGFGGTEAFF
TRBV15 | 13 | CATSRGTNTEAFF
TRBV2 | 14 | CARWDRETNSPLHF
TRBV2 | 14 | CASSGQFSNQPQHF
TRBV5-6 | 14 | CASRFRQAEETQYF
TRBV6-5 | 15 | CASSYSSRPNYEQYF
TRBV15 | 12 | CATRYDPETQYF
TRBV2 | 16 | CASSPLGDRGHTEAFF
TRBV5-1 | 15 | CASSLEAGGPKEQYF
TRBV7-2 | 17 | CASSLVPGRTYNQPQHF
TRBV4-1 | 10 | CASSQGEAFF
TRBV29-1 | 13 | CSAVGQKRSEQYF
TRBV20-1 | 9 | CSATYGYTF
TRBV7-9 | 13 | CASSSGLQHGYTF
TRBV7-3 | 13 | CASSSGKGDEQYF
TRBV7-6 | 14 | CASSGGTTNTEAFF
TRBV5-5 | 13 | CASSQGRDYEQYF
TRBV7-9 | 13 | CASSPGTENTIYF
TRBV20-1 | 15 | CSARGTGAGANVLTF
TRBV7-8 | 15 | CASSLRAGGNYGYTF
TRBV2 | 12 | CARAWAGEKLFF
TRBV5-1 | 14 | CASNEDSLRYGYTF
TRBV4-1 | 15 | CASSPGLGTGDEQYF
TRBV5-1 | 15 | CASSSRETSGSEQYF
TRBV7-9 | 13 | CASRPSPGGELFF
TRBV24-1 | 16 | CATSSTGLGGLEKLFF
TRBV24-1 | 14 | CATSERTGQETQYF
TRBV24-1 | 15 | CATSDGVTSGRTQYF
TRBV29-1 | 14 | CSVRDRGRQETQYF
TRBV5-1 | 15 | CASSQYSSGWETQYF
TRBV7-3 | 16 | CASSPVGAGATDTQYF
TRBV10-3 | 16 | CASTAPRGRESGELFF
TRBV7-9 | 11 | CASSLTGPQHF
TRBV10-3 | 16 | CAISESNAGAGSEQYF
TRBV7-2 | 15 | CASSRGGLQLETQYF
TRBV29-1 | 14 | CSGGQGPDRTEAFF
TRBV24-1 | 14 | CATSETRNQETQYF